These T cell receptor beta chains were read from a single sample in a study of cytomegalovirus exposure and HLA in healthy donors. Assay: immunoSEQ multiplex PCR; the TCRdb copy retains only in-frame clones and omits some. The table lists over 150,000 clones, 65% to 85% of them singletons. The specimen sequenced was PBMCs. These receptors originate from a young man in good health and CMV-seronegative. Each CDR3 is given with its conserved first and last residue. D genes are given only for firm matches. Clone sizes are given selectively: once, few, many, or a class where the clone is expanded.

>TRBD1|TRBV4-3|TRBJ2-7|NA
TGCGCCAGCAGCCAAAATTATTTGGGACAGGGGGCTCGGGAGCAGTACTTC
CASSQNYLGQGAREQYF
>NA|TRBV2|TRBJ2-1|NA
TGTGCCAGCAGTGAAGCGCTTCAGGGTGAGCAGTTCTTC
CASSEALQGEQFF
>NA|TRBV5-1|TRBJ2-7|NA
TGCGCCAGCAGTAAGGTACCTGAGGGCTACGAGCAGTACTTC
CASSKVPEGYEQYF
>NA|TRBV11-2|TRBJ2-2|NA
TGTGCCAGCAGCTTAGTCGGGGTCGGAGCCGGGGAGCTGTTTTTT
CASSLVGVGAGELFF
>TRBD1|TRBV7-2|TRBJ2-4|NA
TGTGCCAGCAGCTGGACAGGCTCCGAGAGGGGAAACATTCAGTACTTC
CASSWTGSERGNIQYF
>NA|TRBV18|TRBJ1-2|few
TGTGCCAGCTCACCAGCAGGGGCTGGTGGCTATGGCTACACCTTC
CASSPAGAGGYGYTF
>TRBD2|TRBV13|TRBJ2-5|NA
TGTGCCAGCAGCTTTGGACTAGCGGGGGGGCCGGGGGAGACCCAGTACTTC
CASSFGLAGGPGETQYF
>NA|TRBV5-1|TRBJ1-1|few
TGCGCCAGCAGCTTAGACAGCAACACTGAAGCTTTCTTT
CASSLDSNTEAFF
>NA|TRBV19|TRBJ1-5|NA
TGTGCCAGTAGTGCCTCGGTCGGGGTTGGCAATCAGCCCCAGCATTTT
CASSASVGVGNQPQHF
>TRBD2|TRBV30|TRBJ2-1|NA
TGTGCCTGGAACAAACGGGGCGGGGGGGTCGATGAGCAGTTCTTC
CAWNKRGGGVDEQFF
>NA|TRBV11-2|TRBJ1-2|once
TGTGCCAGCAGCTTTTCAACCGGGAGCGGGAACTATGGCTACACCTTC
CASSFSTGSGNYGYTF
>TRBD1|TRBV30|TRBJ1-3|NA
TGTGCCTGGAGTGTAATTATCGGGACAGCTACTGGAAACACCATATATTTT
CAWSVIIGTATGNTIYF
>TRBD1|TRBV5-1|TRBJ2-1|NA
TGCGCCAGCAGCTACGGGACAGGAACGACCAATGAGCAGTTCTTC
CASSYGTGTTNEQFF
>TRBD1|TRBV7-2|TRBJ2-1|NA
TGTGCCAGCAGCTTCCTCTGGGACAGGGTCAATGAGCAGTTCTTC
CASSFLWDRVNEQFF
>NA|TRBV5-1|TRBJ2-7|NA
TGCGCCAGCAGCTTGGATCGTCAGGACTTCGCCTACGAGCAGTACTTC
CASSLDRQDFAYEQYF
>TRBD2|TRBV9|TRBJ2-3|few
TGTGCCAGCCGAGCGGGGGGTAGTTATACAGATACGCAGTATTTT
CASRAGGSYTDTQYF
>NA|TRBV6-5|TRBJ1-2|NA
TGTGCCAGCAGCGCTACAGGGAACTATGGCTACACCTTC
CASSATGNYGYTF
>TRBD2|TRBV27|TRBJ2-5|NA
TGTGCCAGCAGTGGAAGCGGGGGGCCCGGAGAAGAGACCCAGTACTTC
CASSGSGGPGEETQYF
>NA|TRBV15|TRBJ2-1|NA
TGTGCCACCAGCAGACCTGCGACCTGGGGCACCTACAATGAGCAGTTCTTC
CATSRPATWGTYNEQFF
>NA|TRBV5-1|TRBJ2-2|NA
TGCGCCAGCAGCTTACAGGGTCCGGACACCGGGGAGCTGTTTTTT
CASSLQGPDTGELFF
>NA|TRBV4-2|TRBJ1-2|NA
TGTGCCAGCAGCCAAGATCGGCTAGGGGGTTCTCACTATGGCTACACCTTC
CASSQDRLGGSHYGYTF
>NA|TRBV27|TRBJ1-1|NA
TGTGCCAGCAGTTTAGGGGGGTACATGAACACTGAAGCTTTCTTT
CASSLGGYMNTEAFF
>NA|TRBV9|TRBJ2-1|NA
TGTGCCAGCAGCCCATCAGGGAAAGAGGATGAGCAGTTCTTC
CASSPSGKEDEQFF
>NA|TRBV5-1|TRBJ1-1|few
TGCGCCAGCAGCGTGGACTCCCGCGGCGAAGCTTTCTTT
CASSVDSRGEAFF
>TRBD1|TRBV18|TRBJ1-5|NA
TGTGCCAGCTCCGATCAGGACAGGGGCTACAATCAGCCCCAGCATTTT
CASSDQDRGYNQPQHF
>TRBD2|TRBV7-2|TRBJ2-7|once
TGTGCCAGCAGCTTAGTAGGGACTAGCGGGGGGGACTCCTACGAGCAGTACTTC
CASSLVGTSGGDSYEQYF
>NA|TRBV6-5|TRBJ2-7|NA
TGTGCCAGCACCGACACCAACTACGAGCAGTACTTC
CASTDTNYEQYF
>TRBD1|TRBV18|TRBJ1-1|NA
TGTGCCAGCTCACCTCAGGGGGCCGACACTGAAGCTTTCTTT
CASSPQGADTEAFF
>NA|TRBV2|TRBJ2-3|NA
TGTGCCAGCAGTGATGCTCGCAGGGGCTCGCAGTATTTT
CASSDARRGSQYF
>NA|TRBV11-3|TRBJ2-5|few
TGTGCCAGCAGCTTAGGCCGAGATCAAGAGACCCAGTACTTC
CASSLGRDQETQYF
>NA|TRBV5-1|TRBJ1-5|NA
TGCGCCAGCAGGGCTCAGGGACTCAAAAATCAGCCCCAGCATTTT
CASRAQGLKNQPQHF
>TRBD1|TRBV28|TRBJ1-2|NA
TGTGCCAGCAGTTCGACAGGGGGAGGTCGCACCTTC
CASSSTGGGRTF
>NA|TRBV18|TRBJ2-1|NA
TGTGCCAGCTCACCACAGGACAGCGACAATGAGCAGTTCTTC
CASSPQDSDNEQFF
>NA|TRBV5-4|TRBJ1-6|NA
TGTGCCAGCAGCTTGGACAGGGTTGGTTCACCCCTCCACTTT
CASSLDRVGSPLHF
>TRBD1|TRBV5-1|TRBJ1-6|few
TGCGCCAGCAGCCCCAAGACAGGGGGCGGACTCTATTCACCCCTCCACTTT
CASSPKTGGGLYSPLHF
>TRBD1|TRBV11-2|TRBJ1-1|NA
TGTGCCAGCAGCACTACAGGGGGCGAGGGCACTGAAGCTTTCTTT
CASSTTGGEGTEAFF
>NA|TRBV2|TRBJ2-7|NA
TGTGCCAGCACGTACAGCTCCTACGAGCAGTACTTC
CASTYSSYEQYF
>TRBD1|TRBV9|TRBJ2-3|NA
TGTGCCAGCAGCGCCCGGGACAGGGGAGGCACAGATACGCAGTATTTT
CASSARDRGGTDTQYF
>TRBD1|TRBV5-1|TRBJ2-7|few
TGCGCCAGCAGCCAATGGACAGGAAACTACGAGCAGTACTTC
CASSQWTGNYEQYF
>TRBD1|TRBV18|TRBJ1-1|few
TGTGCCAGCTCACAGGGGACAGGGGGCTGGTACACTGAAGCTTTCTTT
CASSQGTGGWYTEAFF
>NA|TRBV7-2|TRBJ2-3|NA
TGTGCCAGCAGGAGGACACCTTCTAGCACAGATACGCAGTATTTT
CASRRTPSSTDTQYF
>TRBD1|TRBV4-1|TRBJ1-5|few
TGCGCCAGCAGCCAAGTCGGCAGGGGGTATCAGCCCCAGCATTTT
CASSQVGRGYQPQHF
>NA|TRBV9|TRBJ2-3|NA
TGTGCCAGCAGCCTACAACAGGGTAGCACAGATACGCAGTATTTT
CASSLQQGSTDTQYF
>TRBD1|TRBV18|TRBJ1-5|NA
TGTGCCAGCTCACCAACCGGGACAGGGGGTCAGCCCCAGCATTTT
CASSPTGTGGQPQHF
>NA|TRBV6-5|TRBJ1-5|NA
TGTGCCAGCAGGGGGGCGGGGGGCCAGCCCCAGCATTTT
CASRGAGGQPQHF
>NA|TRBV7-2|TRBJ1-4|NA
TGTGCCAGCAGCTCCCCCGGCAGGGTACGGGAAAAACTGTTTTTT
CASSSPGRVREKLFF
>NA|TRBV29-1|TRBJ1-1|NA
TGCAGCGTTGAAGATTTGGGAAGTTGGGGGGGGAACACTGAAGCTTTCTTT
CSVEDLGSWGGNTEAFF
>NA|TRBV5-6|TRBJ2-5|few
TGTGCCAGCAGCTTGGCCACAGGGAGAGAGACCCAGTACTTC
CASSLATGRETQYF
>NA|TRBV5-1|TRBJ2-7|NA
TGCGCCAGCAGCTTGTGGCAGGGGGGCGTCACACCCCACGAGCAGTACTTC
CASSLWQGGVTPHEQYF
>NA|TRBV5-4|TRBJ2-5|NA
TGTGCCAGCAGTACACGTCGAGAGGGAGGGGGGGCGATCAAGGAGACCCAGTACTTC
CASSTRREGGGAIKETQYF
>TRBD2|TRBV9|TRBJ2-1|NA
TGTGCCAGCAGCGTAGCGGGGGGCTCCTACAATGAGCAGTTCTTC
CASSVAGGSYNEQFF
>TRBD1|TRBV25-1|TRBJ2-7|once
TGTGCCAGCAGTGACTCGACAGGGGGTGAGAAGCAGTACTTC
CASSDSTGGEKQYF
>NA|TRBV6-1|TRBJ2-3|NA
TGTGCCAGCAGTGAAGGTGGACTCAGCACAGATACGCAGTATTTT
CASSEGGLSTDTQYF